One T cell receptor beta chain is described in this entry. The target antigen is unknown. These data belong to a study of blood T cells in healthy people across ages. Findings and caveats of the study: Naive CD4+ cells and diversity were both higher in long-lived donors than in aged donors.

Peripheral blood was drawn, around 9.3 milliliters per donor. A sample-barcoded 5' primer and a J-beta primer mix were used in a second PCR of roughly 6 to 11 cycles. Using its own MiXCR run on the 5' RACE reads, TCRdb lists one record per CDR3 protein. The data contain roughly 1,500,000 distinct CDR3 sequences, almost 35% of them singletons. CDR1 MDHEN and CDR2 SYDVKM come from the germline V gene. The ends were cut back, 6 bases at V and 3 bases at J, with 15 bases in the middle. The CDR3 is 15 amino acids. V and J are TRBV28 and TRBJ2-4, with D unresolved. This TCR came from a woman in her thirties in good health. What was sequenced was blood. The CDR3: CASSAPAAYKNIQYF. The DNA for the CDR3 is TGTGCCAGCAGCGCCCCTGCGGCTTACAAAAACATTCAGTACTTC.